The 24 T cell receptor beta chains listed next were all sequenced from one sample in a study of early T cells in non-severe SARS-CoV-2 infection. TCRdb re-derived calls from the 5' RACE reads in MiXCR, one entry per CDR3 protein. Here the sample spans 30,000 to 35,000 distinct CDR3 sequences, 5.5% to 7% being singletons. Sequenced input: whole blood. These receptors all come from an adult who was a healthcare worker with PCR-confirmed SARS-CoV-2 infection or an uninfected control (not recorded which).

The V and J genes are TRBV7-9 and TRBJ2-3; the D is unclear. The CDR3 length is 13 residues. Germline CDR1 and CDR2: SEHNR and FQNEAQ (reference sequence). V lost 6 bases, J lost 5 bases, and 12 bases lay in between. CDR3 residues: CASSSQIEDTQYF. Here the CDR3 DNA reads TGTGCCAGCAGTTCACAGATCGAAGATACGCAGTATTTT.

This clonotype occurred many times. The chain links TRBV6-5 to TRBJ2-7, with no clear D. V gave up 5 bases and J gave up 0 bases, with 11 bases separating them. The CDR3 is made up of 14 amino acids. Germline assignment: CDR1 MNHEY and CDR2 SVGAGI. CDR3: CASSTSEFSYEQYF. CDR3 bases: TGTGCCAGCAGTACTTCAGAGTTCTCCTACGAGCAGTACTTC.

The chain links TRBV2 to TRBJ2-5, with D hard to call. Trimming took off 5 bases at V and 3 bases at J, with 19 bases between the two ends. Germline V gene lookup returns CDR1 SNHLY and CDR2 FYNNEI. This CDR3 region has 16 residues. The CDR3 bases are TGTGCCAGCAGTCACGAGACGGGTCTAGAAAAAGAGACCCAGTACTTC. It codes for CASSHETGLEKETQYF.

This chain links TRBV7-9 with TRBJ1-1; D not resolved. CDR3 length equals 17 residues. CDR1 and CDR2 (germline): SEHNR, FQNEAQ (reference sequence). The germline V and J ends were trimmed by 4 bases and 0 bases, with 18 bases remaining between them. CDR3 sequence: CASSSVGLSSMNTEAFF. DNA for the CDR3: TGTGCCAGCAGCTCAGTCGGGTTGTCCTCGATGAACACTGAAGCTTTCTTT. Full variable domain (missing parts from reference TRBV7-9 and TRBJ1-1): DTGVSQNPRHKITKRGQNVTFRCDPISEHNRLYWYRQTLGQGPEFLTYFQNEAQLEKSRLLSDRFSAERPKGSFSTLEIQRTEQGDSAMYLCASSSVGLSSMNTEAFFGQGTRLTVV.

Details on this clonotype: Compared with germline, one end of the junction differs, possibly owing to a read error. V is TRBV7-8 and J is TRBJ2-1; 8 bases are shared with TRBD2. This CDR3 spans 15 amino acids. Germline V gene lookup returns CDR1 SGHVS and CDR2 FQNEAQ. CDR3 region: CASSIAAGAYNEQFF. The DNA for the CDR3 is TGTGCCAGCAGCATAGCAGCGGGGGCCTACAATGAGCAGTTCTTC.

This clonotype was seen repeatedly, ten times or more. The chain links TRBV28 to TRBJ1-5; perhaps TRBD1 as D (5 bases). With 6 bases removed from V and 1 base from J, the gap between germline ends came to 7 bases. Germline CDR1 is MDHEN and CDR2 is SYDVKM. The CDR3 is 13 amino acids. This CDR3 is CASSDSSNQPQHF. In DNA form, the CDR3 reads TGTGCCAGCAGCGACAGCAGCAATCAGCCCCAGCATTTT.

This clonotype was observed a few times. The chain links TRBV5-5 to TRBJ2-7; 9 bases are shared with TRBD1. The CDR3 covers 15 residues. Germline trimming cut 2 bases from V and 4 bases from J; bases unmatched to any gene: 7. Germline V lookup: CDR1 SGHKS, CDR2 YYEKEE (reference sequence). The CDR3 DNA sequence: TGTGCCAGCAGCTTTCCGGGACAGGGATTTTACGAGCAGTACTTC. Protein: CASSFPGQGFYEQYF. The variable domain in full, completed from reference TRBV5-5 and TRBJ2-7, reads DAGVTQSPTHLIKTRGQQVTLRCSPISGHKSVSWYQQVLGQGPQFIFQYYEKEERGRGNFPDRFSARQFPNYSSELNVNALLLGDSALYLCASSFPGQGFYEQYFGPGTRLTVT.

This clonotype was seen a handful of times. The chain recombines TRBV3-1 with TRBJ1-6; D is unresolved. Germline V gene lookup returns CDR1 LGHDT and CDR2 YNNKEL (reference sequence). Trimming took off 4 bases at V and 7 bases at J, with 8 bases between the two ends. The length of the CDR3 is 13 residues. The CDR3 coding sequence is TGTGCCAGCAGCCCCACACCAAATTCACCCCTCCACTTT. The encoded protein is CASSPTPNSPLHF. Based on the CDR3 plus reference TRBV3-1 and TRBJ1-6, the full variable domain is DTAVSQTPKYLVTQMGNDKSIKCEQNLGHDTMYWYKQDSKKFLKIMFSYNNKELIINETVPNRFSPKSPDKAHLNLHINSLELGDSAVYFCASSPTPNSPLHFGNGTRLTVT.

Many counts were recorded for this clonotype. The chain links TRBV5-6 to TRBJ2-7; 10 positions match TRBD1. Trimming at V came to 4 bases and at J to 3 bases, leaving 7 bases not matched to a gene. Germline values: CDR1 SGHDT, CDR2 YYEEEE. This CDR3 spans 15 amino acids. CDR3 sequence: CASSGWTGGDYEQYF. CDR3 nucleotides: TGTGCCAGCAGCGGATGGACAGGGGGGGACTACGAGCAGTACTTC.

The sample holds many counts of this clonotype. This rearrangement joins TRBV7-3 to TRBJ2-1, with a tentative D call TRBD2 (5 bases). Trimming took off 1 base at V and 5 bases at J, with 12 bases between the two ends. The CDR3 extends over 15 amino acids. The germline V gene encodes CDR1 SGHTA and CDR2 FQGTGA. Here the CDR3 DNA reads TGTGCCAGCAGCTTAAACTCCGGACTCCACAATGAGCAGTTCTTC. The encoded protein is CASSLNSGLHNEQFF.

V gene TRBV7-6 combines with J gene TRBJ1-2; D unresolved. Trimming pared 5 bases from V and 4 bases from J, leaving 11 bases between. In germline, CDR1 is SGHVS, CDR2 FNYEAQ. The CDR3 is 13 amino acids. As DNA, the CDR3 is TGTGCCAGCAGCCCCTCCCGGGGCTATGGCTACACCTTC. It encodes CASSPSRGYGYTF.

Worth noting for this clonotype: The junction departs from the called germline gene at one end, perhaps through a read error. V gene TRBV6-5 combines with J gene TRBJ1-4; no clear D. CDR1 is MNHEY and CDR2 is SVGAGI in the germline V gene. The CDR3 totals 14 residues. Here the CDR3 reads CASTYSASNEKLFF. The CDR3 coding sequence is TGTGCCAGCACTTACTCGGCGAGTAATGAAAAACTGTTTTTT.

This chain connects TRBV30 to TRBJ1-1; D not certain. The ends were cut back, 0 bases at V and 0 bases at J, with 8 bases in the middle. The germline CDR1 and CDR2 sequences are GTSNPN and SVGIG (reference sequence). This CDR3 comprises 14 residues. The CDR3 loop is CAWSVQAVNTEAFF. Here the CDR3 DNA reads TGTGCCTGGAGTGTCCAGGCGGTGAACACTGAAGCTTTCTTT. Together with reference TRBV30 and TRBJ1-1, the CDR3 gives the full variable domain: SQTIHQWPATLVQPVGSPLSLECTVEGTSNPNLYWYRQAAGRGLQLLFYSVGIGQISSEVPQNLSASRPQDRQFILSSKKLLLSDSGFYLCAWSVQAVNTEAFFGQGTRLTVV.

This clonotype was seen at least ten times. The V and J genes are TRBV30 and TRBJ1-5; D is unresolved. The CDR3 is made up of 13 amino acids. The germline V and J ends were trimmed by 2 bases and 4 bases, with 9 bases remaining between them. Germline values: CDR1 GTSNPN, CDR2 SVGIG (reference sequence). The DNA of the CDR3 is TGTGCCTGGAGTAATGGAGGGAATCAGCCCCAGCATTTT. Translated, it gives CAWSNGGNQPQHF. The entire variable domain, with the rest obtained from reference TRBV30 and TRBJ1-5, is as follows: SQTIHQWPATLVQPVGSPLSLECTVEGTSNPNLYWYRQAAGRGLQLLFYSVGIGQISSEVPQNLSASRPQDRQFILSSKKLLLSDSGFYLCAWSNGGNQPQHFGDGTRLSIL.

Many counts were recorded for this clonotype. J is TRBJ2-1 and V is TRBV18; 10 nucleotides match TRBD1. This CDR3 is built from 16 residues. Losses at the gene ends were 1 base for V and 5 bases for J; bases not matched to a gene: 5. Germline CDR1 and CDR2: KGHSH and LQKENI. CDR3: CASSPRGTGEHNEQFF. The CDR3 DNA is TGTGCCAGCTCACCACGGGGGACAGGGGAACACAATGAGCAGTTCTTC.

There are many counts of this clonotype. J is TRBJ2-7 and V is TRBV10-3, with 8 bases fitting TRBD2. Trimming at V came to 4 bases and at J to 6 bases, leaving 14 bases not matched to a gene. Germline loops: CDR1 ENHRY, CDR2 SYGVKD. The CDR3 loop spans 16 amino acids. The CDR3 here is CAISAPRPGLAFEQYF. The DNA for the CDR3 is TGTGCCATCAGTGCCCCGCGGCCTGGACTAGCTTTCGAGCAGTACTTC.

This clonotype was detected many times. The CDR3 reads CSVEGDRASREQFF. DNA of the CDR3: TGCAGCGTTGAAGGGGACAGGGCAAGTCGGGAGCAGTTCTTC. The chain carries TRBV29-1 and TRBJ2-1, with 9 bases fitting TRBD1. With V trimmed by 1 base and J by 10 bases, 8 bases remained unmatched. The CDR3 extends over 14 amino acids. The germline CDR1 and CDR2 sequences are SQVTM and ANQGSEA.

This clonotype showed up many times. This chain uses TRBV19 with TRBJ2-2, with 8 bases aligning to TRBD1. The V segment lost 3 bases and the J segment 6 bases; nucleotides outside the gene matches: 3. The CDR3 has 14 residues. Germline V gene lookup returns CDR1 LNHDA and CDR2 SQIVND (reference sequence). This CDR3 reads CASSMVTGAGELFF. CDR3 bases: TGTGCCAGTAGTATGGTGACAGGGGCCGGGGAGCTGTTTTTT.

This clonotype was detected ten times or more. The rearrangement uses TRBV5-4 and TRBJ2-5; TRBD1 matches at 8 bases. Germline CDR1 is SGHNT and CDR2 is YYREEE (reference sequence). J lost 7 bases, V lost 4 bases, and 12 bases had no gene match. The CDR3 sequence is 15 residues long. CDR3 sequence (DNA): TGTGCCAGCAGCGCCGGACAGGGTAACATGGGGACCCAGTACTTC. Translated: CASSAGQGNMGTQYF. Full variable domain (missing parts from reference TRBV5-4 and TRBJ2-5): ETGVTQSPTHLIKTRGQQVTLRCSSQSGHNTVSWYQQALGQGPQFIFQYYREEENGRGNFPPRFSGLQFPNYSSELNVNALELDDSALYLCASSAGQGNMGTQYFGPGTRLLVL.

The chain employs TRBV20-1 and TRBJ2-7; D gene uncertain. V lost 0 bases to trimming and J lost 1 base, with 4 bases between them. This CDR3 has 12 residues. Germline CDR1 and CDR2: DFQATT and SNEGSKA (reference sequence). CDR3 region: CSAREASYEQYF. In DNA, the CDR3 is TGCAGTGCTAGAGAAGCTTCCTACGAGCAGTACTTC.

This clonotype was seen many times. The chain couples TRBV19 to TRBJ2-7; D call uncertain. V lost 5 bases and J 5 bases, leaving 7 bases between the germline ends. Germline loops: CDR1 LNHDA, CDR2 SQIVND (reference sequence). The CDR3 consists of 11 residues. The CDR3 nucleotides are TGTGCCAGTAGTTCTGGGGACGAGCAGTACTTC. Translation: CASSSGDEQYF.

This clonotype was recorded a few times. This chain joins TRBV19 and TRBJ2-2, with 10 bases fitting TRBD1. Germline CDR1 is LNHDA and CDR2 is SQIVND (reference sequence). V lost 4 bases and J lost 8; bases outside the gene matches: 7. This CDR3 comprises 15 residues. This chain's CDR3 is CASSTRTGGSGELFF. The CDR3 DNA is TGTGCCAGTAGTACCCGGACAGGGGGATCTGGGGAGCTGTTTTTT.

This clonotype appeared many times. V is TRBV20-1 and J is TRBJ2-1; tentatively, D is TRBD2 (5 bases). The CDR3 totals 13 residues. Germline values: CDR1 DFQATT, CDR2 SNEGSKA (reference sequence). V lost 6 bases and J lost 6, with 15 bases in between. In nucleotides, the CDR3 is TGCAGTGCCGCGACCGGGATGAGCAATGAGCAGTTCTTC. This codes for CSAATGMSNEQFF.

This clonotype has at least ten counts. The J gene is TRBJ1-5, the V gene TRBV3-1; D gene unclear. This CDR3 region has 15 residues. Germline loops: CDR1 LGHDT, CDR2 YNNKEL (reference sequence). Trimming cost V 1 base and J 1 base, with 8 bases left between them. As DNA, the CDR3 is TGTGCCAGCAGCCAAGGGTCTGTAAGCAATCAGCCCCAGCATTTT. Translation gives CASSQGSVSNQPQHF.